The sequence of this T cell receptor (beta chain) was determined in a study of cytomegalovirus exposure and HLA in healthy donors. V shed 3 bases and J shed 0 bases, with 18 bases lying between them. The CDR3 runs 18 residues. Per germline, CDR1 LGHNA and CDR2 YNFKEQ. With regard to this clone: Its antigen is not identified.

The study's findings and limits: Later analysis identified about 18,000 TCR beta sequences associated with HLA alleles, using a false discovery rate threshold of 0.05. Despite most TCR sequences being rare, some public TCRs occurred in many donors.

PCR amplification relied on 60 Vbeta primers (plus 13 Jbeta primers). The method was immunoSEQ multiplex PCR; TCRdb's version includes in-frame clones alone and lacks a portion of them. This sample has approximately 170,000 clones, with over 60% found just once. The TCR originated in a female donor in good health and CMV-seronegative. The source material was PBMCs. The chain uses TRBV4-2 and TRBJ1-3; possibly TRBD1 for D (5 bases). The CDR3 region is CASSQDRTARGSGNTIYF. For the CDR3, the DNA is TGTGCCAGCAGCCAGGACCGGACGGCAAGGGGCTCTGGAAACACCATATATTTT.